The 6 T cell receptor beta chains in this list originate from one sample, sequenced in a study of blood T cell repertoires in COVID-19. The table came from immunoSEQ multiplex PCR; TCRdb's copy has only in-frame clones and leaves some out. The profile shows tens of thousands of clones, 83% of them singletons. The sample taken for sequencing was peripheral blood. These receptors originate from a woman of 80 years or more with acute or convalescent COVID-19.

The chain uses TRBV19 and TRBJ2-3; 7 bases align to TRBD1. Germline trimming cut 5 bases from V and 6 bases from J; bases unmatched to any gene: 14. CDR3 length: 16 amino acids. Germline loops: CDR1 LNHDA, CDR2 SQIVND (reference sequence). CDR3 loop: CASSPETQGLSDTQYF. CDR3 nucleotide sequence: TGTGCCAGTAGTCCCGAAACACAGGGGTTGTCCGATACGCAGTATTTT.

The genes are TRBV11-3 and TRBJ2-2, with TRBD1 matching 7 bases. This CDR3 comprises 14 residues. CDR1 and CDR2 from the germline V gene are SGHNT and YENEEA. V gave up 4 bases and J gave up 6 bases; unmatched junction bases: 5. This chain's CDR3 is CASSSTGDAGELFF. CDR3 DNA: TGTGCCAGCAGCTCCACAGGGGACGCCGGGGAGCTGTTTTTT.

V is TRBV5-1 and J is TRBJ1-5, with 9 bases aligning to TRBD1. V shed 2 bases and J 6 bases; nucleotides not matched to a gene: 6. The CDR3 totals 15 residues. In germline, CDR1 is SGHRS, CDR2 YFSETQ. The CDR3 DNA follows: TGCGCCAGCAGCTTTACAGGGGGCGTCGGTCAGCCCCAGCATTTT. Its protein is CASSFTGGVGQPQHF.

The chain combines TRBV5-1 with TRBJ2-7; tentative D call: TRBD1 (5 bases). With 0 bases removed from V and 6 bases from J, the gap between germline ends came to 10 bases. The V gene's germline CDR1 is SGHRS and CDR2 YFSETQ. The CDR3 extends over 13 amino acids. CDR3 sequence reads: CASSLGQGFEQYF. The CDR3 DNA is TGCGCCAGCAGCTTGGGGCAGGGCTTCGAGCAGTACTTC.

The gene calls are TRBV10-3 and TRBJ2-7, with unresolved D. V gave up 2 bases and J gave up 4 bases, with 9 bases separating them. The germline V gene encodes CDR1 ENHRY and CDR2 SYGVKD. This CDR3 is built from 13 residues. The CDR3 DNA sequence: TGTGCCATCAGTGAGGGCGAGAGGTACGAGCAGTACTTC. Its protein product is CAISEGERYEQYF.

CDR3 residues: CATSRDRIRGHTGELFF. The CDR3 DNA sequence: TGTGCCACCAGCAGAGATCGGATCAGGGGGCATACCGGGGAGCTGTTTTTT. The chain joins TRBV15 to TRBJ2-2; TRBD1 matches 8 bases. Per the germline V gene, CDR1 is LNHNV and CDR2 is YYDKDF (reference sequence). CDR3 length: 17 amino acids. Trimming at V came to 0 bases and at J to 5 bases, leaving 8 bases not matched to a gene.